The following is a T cell receptor beta chain sequence with its context. V lost 6 bases to trimming and J lost 2 bases, with 15 bases between them. Germline loops: CDR1 ENHRY, CDR2 SYGVKD. This CDR3 region has 15 residues. The data are from a study of glioma-infiltrating T cells after dendritic cell vaccination. Clones were read by immunoSEQ multiplex PCR, and TCRdb kept only the in-frame ones, dropping some. Of about 50,000 clones listed, approximately 91% were seen once; the top ten hold roughly 5%. Described time point: after dendritic cell vaccination, including at tumor progression/relapse. All glioblastoma patients lacked an isocitrate dehydrogenase mutation.

Here the sequenced sample was blood, taken after dendritic cell vaccination. The origin of this receptor is a human donor with glioblastoma. This sequence joins TRBV10-3 and TRBJ2-3; D uncertain. CDR3 DNA: TGTGCCATCAGCGAACCCCGGAGAGCCACAGATACGCAGTATTTT. Residues: CAISEPRRATDTQYF.